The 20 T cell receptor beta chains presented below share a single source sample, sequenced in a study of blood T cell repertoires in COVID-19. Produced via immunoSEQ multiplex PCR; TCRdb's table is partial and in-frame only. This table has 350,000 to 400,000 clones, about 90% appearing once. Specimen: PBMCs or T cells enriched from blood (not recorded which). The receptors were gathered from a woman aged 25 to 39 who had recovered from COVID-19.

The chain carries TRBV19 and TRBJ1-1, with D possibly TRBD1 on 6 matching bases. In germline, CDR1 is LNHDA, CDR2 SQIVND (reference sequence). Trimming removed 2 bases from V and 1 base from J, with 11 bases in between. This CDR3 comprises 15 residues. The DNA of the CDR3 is TGTGCCAGTAGTATAACCGCAGGGGCGAACACTGAAGCTTTCTTT. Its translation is CASSITAGANTEAFF.

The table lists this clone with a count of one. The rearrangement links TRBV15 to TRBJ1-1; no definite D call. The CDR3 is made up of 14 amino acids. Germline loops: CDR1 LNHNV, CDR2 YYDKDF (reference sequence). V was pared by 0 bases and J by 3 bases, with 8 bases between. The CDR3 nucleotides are TGTGCCACCAGCAGAGAGTCGGTGGACACTGAAGCTTTCTTT. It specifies CATSRESVDTEAFF.

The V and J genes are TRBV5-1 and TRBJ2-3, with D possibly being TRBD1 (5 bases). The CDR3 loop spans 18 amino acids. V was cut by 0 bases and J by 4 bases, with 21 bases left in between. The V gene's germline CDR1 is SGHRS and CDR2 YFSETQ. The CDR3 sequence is CASSLAANVGPSADTQYF. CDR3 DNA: TGCGCCAGCAGCTTGGCCGCAAATGTGGGGCCCTCGGCAGATACGCAGTATTTT.

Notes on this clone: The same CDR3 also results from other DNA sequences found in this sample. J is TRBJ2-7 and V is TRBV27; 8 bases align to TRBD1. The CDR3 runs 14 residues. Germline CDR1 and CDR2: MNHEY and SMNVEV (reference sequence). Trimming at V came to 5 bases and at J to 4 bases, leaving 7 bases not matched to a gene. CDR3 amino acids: CASSPGQGTYEQYF. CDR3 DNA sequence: TGTGCCAGCAGTCCAGGACAGGGAACGTACGAGCAGTACTTC.

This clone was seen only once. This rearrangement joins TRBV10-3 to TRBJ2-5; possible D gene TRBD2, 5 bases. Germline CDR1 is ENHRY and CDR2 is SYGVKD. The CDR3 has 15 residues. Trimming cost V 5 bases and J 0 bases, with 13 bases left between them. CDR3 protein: CAISPEGVYQETQYF. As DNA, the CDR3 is TGTGCCATCAGTCCCGAGGGTGTGTACCAAGAGACCCAGTACTTC.

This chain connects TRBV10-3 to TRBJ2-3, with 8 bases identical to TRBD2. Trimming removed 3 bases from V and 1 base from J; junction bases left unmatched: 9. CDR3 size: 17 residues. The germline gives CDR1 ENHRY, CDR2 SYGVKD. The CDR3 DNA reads TGTGCCATCAGTGATTCGGCGGGGGGAGCGGGCACAGATACGCAGTATTTT. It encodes CAISDSAGGAGTDTQYF.

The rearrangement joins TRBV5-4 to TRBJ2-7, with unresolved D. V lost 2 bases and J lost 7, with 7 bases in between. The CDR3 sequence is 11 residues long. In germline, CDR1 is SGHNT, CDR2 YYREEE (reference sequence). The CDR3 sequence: CASSFTGEQYF. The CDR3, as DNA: TGTGCCAGCAGCTTTACCGGTGAGCAGTACTTC.

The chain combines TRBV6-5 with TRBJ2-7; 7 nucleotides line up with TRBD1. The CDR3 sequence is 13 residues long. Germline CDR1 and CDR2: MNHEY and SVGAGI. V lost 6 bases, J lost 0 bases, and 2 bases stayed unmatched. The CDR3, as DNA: TGTGCCAGCAGCACAGGGGCCTCCTACGAGCAGTACTTC. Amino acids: CASSTGASYEQYF.

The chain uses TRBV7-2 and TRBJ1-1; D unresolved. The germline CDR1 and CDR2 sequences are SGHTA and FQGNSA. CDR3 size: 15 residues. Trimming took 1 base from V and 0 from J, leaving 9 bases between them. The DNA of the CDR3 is TGTGCCAGCAGCTTAGGGGCAGGCATGAACACTGAAGCTTTCTTT. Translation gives CASSLGAGMNTEAFF.

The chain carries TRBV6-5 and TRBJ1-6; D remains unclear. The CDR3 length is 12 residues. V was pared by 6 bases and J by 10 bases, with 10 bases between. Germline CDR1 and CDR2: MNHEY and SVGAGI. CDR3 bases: TGTGCCAGCAGACCCCGTGGCTCACCCCTCCACTTT. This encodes CASRPRGSPLHF.

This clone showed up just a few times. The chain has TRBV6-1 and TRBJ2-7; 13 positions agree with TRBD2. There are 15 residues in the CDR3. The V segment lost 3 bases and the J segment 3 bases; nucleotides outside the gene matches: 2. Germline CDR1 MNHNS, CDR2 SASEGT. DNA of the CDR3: TGTGCCAGCAGTGATGGGACTAGCGGGATCTACGAGCAGTACTTC. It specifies CASSDGTSGIYEQYF.

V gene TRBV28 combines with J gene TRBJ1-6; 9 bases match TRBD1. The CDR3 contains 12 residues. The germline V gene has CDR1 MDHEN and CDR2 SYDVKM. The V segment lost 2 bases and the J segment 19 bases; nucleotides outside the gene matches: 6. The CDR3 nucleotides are TGTGCCAGCAGTTTACCGGACAGGGGACCTCACTTT. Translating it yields CASSLPDRGPHF.

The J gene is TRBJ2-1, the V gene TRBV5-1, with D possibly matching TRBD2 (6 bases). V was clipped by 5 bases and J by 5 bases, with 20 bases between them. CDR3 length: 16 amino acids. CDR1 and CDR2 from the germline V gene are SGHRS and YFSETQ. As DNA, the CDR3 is TGCGCCAGCAGTCGGGTCCCGCAGGCGGGGAACAATGAGCAGTTCTTC. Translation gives CASSRVPQAGNNEQFF.

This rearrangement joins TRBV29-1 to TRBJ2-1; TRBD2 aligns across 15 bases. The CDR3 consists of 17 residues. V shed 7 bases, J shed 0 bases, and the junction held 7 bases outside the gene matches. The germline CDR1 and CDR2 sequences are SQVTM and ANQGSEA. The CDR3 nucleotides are TGCAGCGGGAGGGGACTAGCGGGGGGTAGCTCCTACAATGAGCAGTTCTTC. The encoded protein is CSGRGLAGGSSYNEQFF.

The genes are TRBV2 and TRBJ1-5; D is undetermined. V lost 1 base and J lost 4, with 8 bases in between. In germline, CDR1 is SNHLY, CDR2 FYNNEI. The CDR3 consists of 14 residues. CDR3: CASSEVSANQPQHF. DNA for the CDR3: TGTGCCAGCAGTGAAGTTAGCGCTAATCAGCCCCAGCATTTT.

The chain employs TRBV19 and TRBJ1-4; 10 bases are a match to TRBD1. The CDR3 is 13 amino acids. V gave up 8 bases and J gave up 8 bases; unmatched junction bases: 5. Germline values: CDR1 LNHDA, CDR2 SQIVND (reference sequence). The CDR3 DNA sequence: TGTGCCAGTTCGGGACAGGGGAACGAAAAACTGTTTTTT. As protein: CASSGQGNEKLFF.

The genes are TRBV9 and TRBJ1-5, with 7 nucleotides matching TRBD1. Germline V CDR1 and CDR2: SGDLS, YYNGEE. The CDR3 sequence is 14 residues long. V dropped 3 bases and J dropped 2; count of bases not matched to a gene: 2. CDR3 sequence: CASSGQGRNQPQHF. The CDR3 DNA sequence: TGTGCCAGCAGCGGACAGGGTCGCAATCAGCCCCAGCATTTT.

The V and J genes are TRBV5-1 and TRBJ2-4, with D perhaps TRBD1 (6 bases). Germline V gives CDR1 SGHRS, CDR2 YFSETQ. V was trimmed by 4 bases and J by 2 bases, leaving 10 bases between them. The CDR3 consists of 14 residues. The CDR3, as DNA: TGCGCCAGCAGCATACAGGGATCCAAAAACATTCAGTACTTC. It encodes CASSIQGSKNIQYF.

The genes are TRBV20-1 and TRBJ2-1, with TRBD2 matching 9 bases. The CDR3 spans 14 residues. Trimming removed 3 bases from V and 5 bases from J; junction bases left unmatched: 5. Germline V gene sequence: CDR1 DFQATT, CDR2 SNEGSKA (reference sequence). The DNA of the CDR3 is TGCAGTGCTAGTGGCGGGAGGGTTCACAATGAGCAGTTCTTC. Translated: CSASGGRVHNEQFF.

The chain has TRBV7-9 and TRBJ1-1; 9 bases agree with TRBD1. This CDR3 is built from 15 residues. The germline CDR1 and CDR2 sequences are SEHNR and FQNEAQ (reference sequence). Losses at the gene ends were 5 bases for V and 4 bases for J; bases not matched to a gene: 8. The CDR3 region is CASSPGTGFGTEAFF. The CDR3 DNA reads TGTGCCAGCAGCCCGGGGACAGGGTTCGGCACTGAAGCTTTCTTT. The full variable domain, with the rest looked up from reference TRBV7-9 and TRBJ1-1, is DTGVSQNPRHKITKRGQNVTFRCDPISEHNRLYWYRQTLGQGPEFLTYFQNEAQLEKSRLLSDRFSAERPKGSFSTLEIQRTEQGDSAMYLCASSPGTGFGTEAFFGQGTRLTVV.